This TCR beta chain originates from a study of cytomegalovirus exposure and HLA in healthy donors. Overall study findings and caveats: Across donors, most TCRs were seen rarely, yet some public ones were widespread. Among the most significant clusters, several appeared linked to common viral pathogens in a later analysis.

A word on this clone: Antigen specificity is unknown.

With 60 Vbeta and 13 Jbeta primers, the PCR was carried out. TCRdb's copy holds only in-frame clones and misses some; the assay was immunoSEQ multiplex PCR. The sample contains roughly 150,000 clones, about 74% of which appear only once. Germline loops: CDR1 SQVTM, CDR2 ANQGSEA. The V and J ends lost 0 bases and 6 bases respectively, with 11 bases between them. There are 13 residues in the CDR3. The chain couples TRBV29-1 to TRBJ1-2, with D possibly matching TRBD1 (5 bases). Sequenced material: PBMCs. The receptor was derived from a male donor in good health and CMV-seronegative. CDR3 nucleotides: TGCAGCGTTGAAGAGCAGGGAAAGCATGGCTACACCTTC. Its translation: CSVEEQGKHGYTF.